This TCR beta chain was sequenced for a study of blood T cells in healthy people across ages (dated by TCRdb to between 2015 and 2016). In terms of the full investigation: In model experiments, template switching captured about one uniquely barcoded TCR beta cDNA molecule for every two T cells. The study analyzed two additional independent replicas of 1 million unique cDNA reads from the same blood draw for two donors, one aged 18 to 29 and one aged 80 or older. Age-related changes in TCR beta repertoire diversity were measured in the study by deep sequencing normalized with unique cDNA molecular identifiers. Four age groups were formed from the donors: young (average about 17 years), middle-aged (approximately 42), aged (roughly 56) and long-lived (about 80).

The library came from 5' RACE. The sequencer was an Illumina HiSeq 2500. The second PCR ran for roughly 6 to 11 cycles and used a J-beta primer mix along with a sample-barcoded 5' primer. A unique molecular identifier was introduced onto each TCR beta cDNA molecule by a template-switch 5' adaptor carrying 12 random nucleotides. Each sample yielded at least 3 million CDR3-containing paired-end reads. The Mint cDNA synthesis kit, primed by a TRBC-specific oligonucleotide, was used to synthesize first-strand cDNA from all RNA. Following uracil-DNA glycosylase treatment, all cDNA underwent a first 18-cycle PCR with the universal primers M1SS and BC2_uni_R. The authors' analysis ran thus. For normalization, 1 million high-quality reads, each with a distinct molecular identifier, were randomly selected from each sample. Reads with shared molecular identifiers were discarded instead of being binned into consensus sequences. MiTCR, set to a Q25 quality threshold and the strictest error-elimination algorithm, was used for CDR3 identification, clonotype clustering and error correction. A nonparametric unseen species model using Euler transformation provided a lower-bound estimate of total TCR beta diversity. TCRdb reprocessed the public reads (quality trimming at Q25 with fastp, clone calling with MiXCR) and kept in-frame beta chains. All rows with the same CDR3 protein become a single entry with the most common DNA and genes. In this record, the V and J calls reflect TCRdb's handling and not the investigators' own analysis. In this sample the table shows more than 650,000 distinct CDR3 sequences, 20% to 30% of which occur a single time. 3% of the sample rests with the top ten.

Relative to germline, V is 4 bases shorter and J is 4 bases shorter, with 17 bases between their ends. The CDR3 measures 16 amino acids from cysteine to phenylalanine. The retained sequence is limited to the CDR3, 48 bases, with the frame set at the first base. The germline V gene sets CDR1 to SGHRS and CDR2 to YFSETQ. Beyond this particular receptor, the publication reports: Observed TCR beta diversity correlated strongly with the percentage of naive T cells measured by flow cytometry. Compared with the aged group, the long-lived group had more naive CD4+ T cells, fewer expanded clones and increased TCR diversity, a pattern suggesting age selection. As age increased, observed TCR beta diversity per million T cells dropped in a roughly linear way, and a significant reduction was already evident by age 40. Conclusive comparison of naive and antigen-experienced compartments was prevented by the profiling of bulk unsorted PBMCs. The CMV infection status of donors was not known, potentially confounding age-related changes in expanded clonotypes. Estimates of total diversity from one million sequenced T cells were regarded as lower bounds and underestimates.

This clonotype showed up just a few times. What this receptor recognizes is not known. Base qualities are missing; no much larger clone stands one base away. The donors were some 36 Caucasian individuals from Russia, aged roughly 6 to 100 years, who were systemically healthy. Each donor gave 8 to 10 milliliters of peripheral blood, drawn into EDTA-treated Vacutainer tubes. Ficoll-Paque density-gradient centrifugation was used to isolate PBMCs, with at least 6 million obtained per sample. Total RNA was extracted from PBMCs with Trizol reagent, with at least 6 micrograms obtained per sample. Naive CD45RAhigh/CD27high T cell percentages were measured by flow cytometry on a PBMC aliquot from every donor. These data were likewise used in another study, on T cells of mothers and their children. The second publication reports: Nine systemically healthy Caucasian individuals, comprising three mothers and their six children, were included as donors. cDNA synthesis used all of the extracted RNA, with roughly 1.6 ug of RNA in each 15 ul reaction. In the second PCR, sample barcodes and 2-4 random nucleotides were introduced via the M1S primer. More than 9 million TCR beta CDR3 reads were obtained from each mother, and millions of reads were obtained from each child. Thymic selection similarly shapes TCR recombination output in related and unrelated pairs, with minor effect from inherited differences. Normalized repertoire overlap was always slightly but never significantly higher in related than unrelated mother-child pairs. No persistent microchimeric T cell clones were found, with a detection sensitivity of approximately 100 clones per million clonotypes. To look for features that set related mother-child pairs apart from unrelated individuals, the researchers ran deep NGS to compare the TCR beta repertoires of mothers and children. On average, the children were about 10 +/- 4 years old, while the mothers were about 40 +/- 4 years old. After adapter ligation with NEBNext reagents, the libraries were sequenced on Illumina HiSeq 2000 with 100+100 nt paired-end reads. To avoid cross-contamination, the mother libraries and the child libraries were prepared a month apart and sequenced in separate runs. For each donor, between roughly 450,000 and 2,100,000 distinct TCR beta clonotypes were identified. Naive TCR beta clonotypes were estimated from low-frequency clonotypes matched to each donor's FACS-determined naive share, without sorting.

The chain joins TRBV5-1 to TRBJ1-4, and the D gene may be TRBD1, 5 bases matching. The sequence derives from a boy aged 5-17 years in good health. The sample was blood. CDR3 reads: CASSPGRWALNEKLFF. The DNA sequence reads TGCGCCAGCAGCCCAGGGAGGTGGGCGCTTAATGAAAAACTGTTTTTT.